Each of the 28 T cell receptor beta chains below was sequenced from the same sample in a study of technical replicates of blood from four donors. The protocol was immunoSEQ multiplex PCR, while the TCRdb copy is restricted to in-frame clones and leaves out a portion. The profile shows over 65,000 clones, nearly 98% of them singletons. Sequenced sample: T cells isolated from PBMCs. These receptors all come from a human donor in good health.

The chain links TRBV5-4 to TRBJ2-7; D might be TRBD2 (6 bases). V lost 4 bases to trimming and J lost 2 bases, with 19 bases between them. Per germline, CDR1 SGHNT and CDR2 YYREEE (reference sequence). CDR3 length: 16 amino acids. The CDR3 sequence is CASSPISGTATYEQYF. CDR3 coding DNA: TGTGCCAGCAGCCCAATTTCAGGGACTGCCACCTACGAGCAGTACTTC. The full variable domain, its missing parts supplied by reference TRBV5-4 and TRBJ2-7, is ETGVTQSPTHLIKTRGQQVTLRCSSQSGHNTVSWYQQALGQGPQFIFQYYREEENGRGNFPPRFSGLQFPNYSSELNVNALELDDSALYLCASSPISGTATYEQYFGPGTRLTVT.

This clone was seen a handful of times. This chain uses TRBV7-3 with TRBJ2-2; perhaps TRBD2 as D (6 bases). Trimming took off 1 base at V and 6 bases at J, with 15 bases between the two ends. Germline loops: CDR1 SGHTA, CDR2 FQGTGA. This CDR3 contains 16 residues. The CDR3 loop reads CASSLNSAGKAGELFF. As DNA, the CDR3 is TGTGCCAGCAGCTTAAACTCGGCGGGGAAAGCCGGGGAGCTGTTTTTT.

The rearrangement uses TRBV18 and TRBJ2-5; 7 bases align to TRBD1. Looked up from germline, CDR1 is KGHSH and CDR2 is LQKENI. Germline trimming cut 4 bases from V and 1 base from J; bases unmatched to any gene: 3. The CDR3 consists of 14 residues. The CDR3 DNA reads TGTGCCAGCTCACGGGACAGCCCCCAAGAGACCCAGTACTTC. Amino acid sequence: CASSRDSPQETQYF.

V gene TRBV10-1 combines with J gene TRBJ2-7; 9 bases match TRBD1. Germline-derived CDR1 and CDR2 are WNHNN and SYGVQD (reference sequence). After removal of 2 bases from V and 0 bases from J, the junction contained 17 bases not matched to a gene. The CDR3 totals 20 residues. Written as DNA, the CDR3 is TGCGCCAGCAGTGAGGGGCTCGGGACAGGGTTGATCCAGAGCTCCTACGAGCAGTACTTC. It encodes CASSEGLGTGLIQSSYEQYF.

The chain links TRBV19 to TRBJ2-1; a weak D match, TRBD1 (6 bases). From germline, CDR1 is LNHDA and CDR2 SQIVND (reference sequence). There are 15 residues in the CDR3. V was pared by 5 bases and J by 1 base, with 12 bases between. CDR3 residues: CASSDGRGSYNEQFF. For the CDR3, the DNA is TGTGCCAGTAGTGACGGCAGGGGATCCTACAATGAGCAGTTCTTC. The variable domain in full, with the rest retrieved from reference TRBV19 and TRBJ2-1, is DGGITQSPKYLFRKEGQNVTLSCEQNLNHDAMYWYRQDPGQGLRLIYYSQIVNDFQKGDIAEGYSVSREKKESFPLTVTSAQKNPTAFYLCASSDGRGSYNEQFFGPGTRLTVL.

This chain joins TRBV4-1 and TRBJ2-5, with D maybe TRBD1 (6 bases). V shed 1 base and J shed 3 bases, with 9 bases lying between them. The germline V gene encodes CDR1 MGHRA and CDR2 YSYEKL. The CDR3 length is 14 residues. The CDR3, as DNA: TGCGCCAGCAGCCAAGTACAGGGAAAAGAGACCCAGTACTTC. As protein: CASSQVQGKETQYF.

The chain employs TRBV11-2 and TRBJ1-1; tentative D call: TRBD1 (6 bases). The CDR3 contains 14 residues. Germline V gene sequence: CDR1 SGHAT, CDR2 FQNNGV. The V end lost 5 bases, the J end lost 1 base, and 11 bases lay between the germline ends. The CDR3: CASSTQQGNTEAFF. In nucleotides, the CDR3 is TGTGCCAGCAGCACGCAACAGGGGAACACTGAAGCTTTCTTT.

This clone came up once. CDR3 coding DNA: TGCGCCAGCAGTGAGCGGCGGGAGACCCAGTACTTC. Translated, it gives CASSERRETQYF. V usage is TRBV10-2 and J usage is TRBJ2-5; no definite D call. CDR1 and CDR2 from the germline V gene are WSHSY and SAAADI. Trimming took 2 bases from V and 5 from J, leaving 6 bases between them. The CDR3 sequence is 12 residues long.

The genes are TRBV7-8 and TRBJ2-1; maybe TRBD2 (5 bases). The CDR3 runs 14 residues. Germline lookup yields CDR1 SGHVS and CDR2 FQNEAQ. V lost 8 bases and J lost 3, with 14 bases in between. CDR3 loop: CASQGLEGYNEQFF. Written as DNA, the CDR3 is TGTGCCAGCCAAGGACTGGAAGGCTACAATGAGCAGTTCTTC.

The rearrangement joins TRBV5-4 to TRBJ1-1, with D unclear. V lost 5 bases and J lost 2, with 13 bases in between. Per the germline V gene, CDR1 is SGHNT and CDR2 is YYREEE (reference sequence). The CDR3 extends over 14 amino acids. CDR3 bases: TGTGCCAGCAGGGGCAAGACCGAAAACACTGAAGCTTTCTTT. Encoded protein: CASRGKTENTEAFF.

CDR3 DNA: TGTGCCAGCAGTGAGAGCGGGAGTCCAGATACGCAGTATTTT. This codes for CASSESGSPDTQYF. This rearrangement joins TRBV6-1 to TRBJ2-3; TRBD2 aligns across 8 bases. The CDR3 covers 14 residues. Trimming removed 3 bases from V and 4 bases from J; junction bases left unmatched: 3. CDR1 and CDR2 from the germline V gene are MNHNS and SASEGT.

V gene TRBV5-1 combines with J gene TRBJ1-1; 11 positions match TRBD1. The CDR3 spans 17 residues. The V gene end was trimmed by 4 bases and the J gene end by 1 base; junction bases not matched to a gene: 9. Germline CDR1 reads SGHRS; CDR2 reads YFSETQ. The CDR3 here is CASSGSWTGGQNTEAFF. The CDR3 DNA follows: TGCGCCAGCAGCGGCTCCTGGACAGGGGGCCAGAACACTGAAGCTTTCTTT.

The V gene is TRBV4-1, the J gene TRBJ2-1; D perhaps matches TRBD2 (7 bases). V was clipped by 1 base and J by 4 bases, with 17 bases between them. This CDR3 is 17 amino acids long. CDR1 is MGHRA, CDR2 YSYEKL, per germline. In DNA form, the CDR3 reads TGCGCCAGCAGCCAAGGGGGGCGCGGGACTACTTACAATGAGCAGTTCTTC. It is translated as CASSQGGRGTTYNEQFF.

This CDR3 is CASSPRTSGDAETQYF. The CDR3 DNA sequence: TGTGCCAGCAGCCCTAGGACTAGCGGCGACGCGGAGACCCAGTACTTC. V and J are TRBV7-6 and TRBJ2-5; 10 bases line up with TRBD2. Germline trimming cut 5 bases from V and 5 bases from J; bases unmatched to any gene: 11. The CDR3 loop spans 16 amino acids. Germline values: CDR1 SGHVS, CDR2 FNYEAQ.

The chain combines TRBV27 with TRBJ2-2; 8 bases line up with TRBD2. This CDR3 comprises 15 residues. Per germline, CDR1 MNHEY and CDR2 SMNVEV (reference sequence). V gave up 1 base and J gave up 6 bases; unmatched junction bases: 4. The CDR3 loop is CASSLFGAGAGELFF. Written as DNA, the CDR3 is TGTGCCAGCAGTTTATTTGGAGCGGGAGCCGGGGAGCTGTTTTTT.

The V call is TRBV4-2, the J call TRBJ2-1, with a tentative D call TRBD2 (6 bases). Germline V gene sequence: CDR1 LGHNA, CDR2 YNFKEQ. V lost 0 bases and J 8 bases, leaving 26 bases between the germline ends. The CDR3 loop spans 19 amino acids. CDR3 bases: TGTGCCAGCAGCCAAGAATTGAGGAGGGAGCCCAGGCAGGGTGATGAGCAGTTCTTC. It encodes CASSQELRREPRQGDEQFF.

The rearrangement uses TRBV6-5 and TRBJ2-1; TRBD2 might be the D (7 bases). Trimming pared 2 bases from V and 6 bases from J, leaving 11 bases between. Germline CDR1 is MNHEY and CDR2 is SVGAGI. This CDR3 contains 14 residues. The CDR3 spells CASSYPGGPNEQFF. The DNA for the CDR3 is TGTGCCAGCAGTTACCCGGGGGGCCCCAATGAGCAGTTCTTC.

The chain carries TRBV19 and TRBJ1-5; the match to TRBD1 covers 7 bases. The CDR3 consists of 15 residues. Looked up from germline, CDR1 is LNHDA and CDR2 is SQIVND (reference sequence). Trimming removed 6 bases from V and 0 bases from J; junction bases left unmatched: 5. The CDR3 sequence is CASRRQGRSNQPQHF. The CDR3 nucleotides are TGTGCCAGTAGGCGACAGGGCCGTAGCAATCAGCCCCAGCATTTT.

Comment on this clone: At one of its ends the junction is not consistent with the germline gene, which may arise from a read error. This chain uses TRBV7-9 with TRBJ1-1; no firm D call. This CDR3 has 14 residues. The germline V gene encodes CDR1 SEHNR and CDR2 FQNEAQ (reference sequence). The CDR3, as DNA: TGCGCCAGCACCTACATCTGGGCGAACACTGAAGCTTTCTTT. Amino acid sequence: CASTYIWANTEAFF.

The chain uses TRBV10-2 and TRBJ1-6; 9 bases are a match to TRBD1. This CDR3 region has 17 residues. V trimming: 3 bases; J trimming: 1 base; junction bases outside the gene matches: 4. Germline CDR1 is WSHSY and CDR2 is SAAADI. The CDR3 loop reads CASSDVTGGSYNSPLHF. In DNA, the CDR3 is TGCGCCAGCAGTGACGTGACAGGGGGTTCCTATAATTCACCCCTCCACTTT.

The V and J genes are TRBV19 and TRBJ2-1, with D unclear. The V gene lost 1 base and the J gene lost 6 bases, with 4 bases spanning the gap. Germline V lookup: CDR1 LNHDA, CDR2 SQIVND (reference sequence). The CDR3 runs to 12 residues. CDR3 amino acids: CASSIVFNEQFF. For the CDR3, the DNA is TGTGCCAGTAGTATAGTCTTCAATGAGCAGTTCTTC.

The rearrangement joins TRBV4-1 to TRBJ2-7, with D possibly being TRBD2 (6 bases). The ends were cut back, 6 bases at V and 2 bases at J, with 11 bases in the middle. Germline-derived CDR1 and CDR2 are MGHRA and YSYEKL. This CDR3 comprises 13 residues. The CDR3 spells CASRRDSAYEQYF. Here the CDR3 DNA reads TGCGCCAGCAGACGGGACTCTGCCTACGAGCAGTACTTC.

The gene calls are TRBV2 and TRBJ2-5, with 10 bases identical to TRBD1. This CDR3 region has 15 residues. CDR1 and CDR2 from the germline V gene are SNHLY and FYNNEI. V was pared by 8 bases and J by 1 base, with 7 bases of the junction left unmatched. CDR3 in amino acids: CASGRDRGSQETQYF. The CDR3 nucleotides are TGTGCCAGCGGCCGGGACAGGGGATCCCAAGAGACCCAGTACTTC. Variable domain in full (rest from reference TRBV2 and TRBJ2-5): EPEVTQTPSHQVTQMGQEVILRCVPISNHLYFYWYRQILGQKVEFLVSFYNNEISEKSEIFDDQFSVERPDGSNFTLKIRSTKLEDSAMYFCASGRDRGSQETQYFGPGTRLLVL.

V gene TRBV4-1 combines with J gene TRBJ2-2; TRBD1 matches 10 bases. The CDR3 is made up of 18 amino acids. The ends lost 1 base at V and 0 bases at J; junction bases unmatched: 5. CDR1 MGHRA and CDR2 YSYEKL come from the germline V gene. In DNA, the CDR3 is TGCGCCAGCAGCCAAGTTACCGGACAGGGGGCGAACACCGGGGAGCTGTTTTTT. Its translation is CASSQVTGQGANTGELFF.

This clone was observed once. This chain connects TRBV28 to TRBJ2-1, with TRBD2 as a possible D gene (6 bases). The germline gives CDR1 MDHEN, CDR2 SYDVKM. CDR3 length: 16 amino acids. Trimming shortened V by 5 bases and J by 2 bases, and 16 bases separated the two germline ends. The CDR3 nucleotides read TGTGCCAGCAGTACCCGGACTACGGGGACCTACAATGAGCAGTTCTTC. Its translation is CASSTRTTGTYNEQFF.

The chain has TRBV10-2 and TRBJ2-1, with 11 bases fitting TRBD2. Germline values: CDR1 WSHSY, CDR2 SAAADI. CDR3 length equals 19 residues. V shed 4 bases, J shed 0 bases, and the junction held 11 bases outside the gene matches. The CDR3 region is CASSGDGTSGSSSYNEQFF. The CDR3 DNA follows: TGCGCCAGCAGTGGAGACGGGACTAGCGGATCAAGCTCCTACAATGAGCAGTTCTTC.

The chain joins TRBV9 to TRBJ2-7, with D possibly TRBD1 on 6 matching bases. Deletions cut 0 bases from V and 3 bases from J, with 10 bases between. This CDR3 spans 14 amino acids. CDR1 and CDR2 from the germline V gene are SGDLS and YYNGEE. CDR3 sequence reads: CASSVGEGGYEQYF. CDR3 coding DNA: TGTGCCAGCAGCGTAGGGGAAGGGGGCTACGAGCAGTACTTC.

The chain recombines TRBV10-3 with TRBJ1-2, with 7 bases fitting TRBD1. The germline V gene has CDR1 ENHRY and CDR2 SYGVKD. This CDR3 contains 12 residues. The V segment lost 4 bases and the J segment 4 bases; nucleotides outside the gene matches: 0. Written as DNA, the CDR3 is TGTGCCATCAGTGGGACAGGCTATGGCTACACCTTC. Translating it yields CAISGTGYGYTF.